This T cell receptor beta chain is drawn from a study of T cells in Graves' hyperthyroidism and ophthalmopathy (dated by TCRdb to about 2019). For the study in its entirety: Peripheral blood samples were taken at initial diagnosis, before any treatment was given. A discovery cohort of around 100 patients, 43 with Graves' ophthalmopathy and 55 to 60 with stable Graves' hyperthyroidism, was used to find distinguishing TCR V-J signatures. Prospective prediction of ophthalmopathy was tested in an independent validation cohort of 18 to 20 hyperthyroidism patients and roughly 16 patients who later progressed to ophthalmopathy. The 85 to 100 discovery patients were divided at random into training and test sets in a 7:3 ratio. In addition, the study compared T-cell repertoires in thyroid tissue and in blood from about 6 Graves' hyperthyroidism patients. Once sampling was done, hyperthyroidism patients were given methimazole at a starting dose of 30 mg daily, whereas ophthalmopathy patients were given high-dose intravenous methylprednisolone. The paper reports TCR Vbeta CDR3 sequencing of approximately 140 peripheral blood samples: fewer than 50 ophthalmopathy, about 75 hyperthyroidism and approximately 17 progressor patients.

Stable Graves' hyperthyroidism was defined as the absence of progression to ophthalmopathy over 18 months of follow-up. The hyperthyroidism patients were between 18 and 65 years old and newly diagnosed, with a disease duration of less than 2 months. Any patient with an uncontrolled infection, another autoimmune disease, pregnancy or lactation was excluded. Diagnoses relied on clinical symptoms, serum thyroxine and TRAb, thyroid ultrasound and orbital computed tomography. Ficoll-Paque density gradient centrifugation was used to isolate PBMCs from 10 ml of fresh peripheral blood. Trizol reagent was used to extract total RNA, and RNA quality was then checked on an Agilent 2100 Bioanalyzer. The TCR beta CDR3 regions were amplified from RNA transcripts. For the first round of RT-PCR on the TCR CDR3, the HTBI primer set was used together with the Qiagen OneStep RT-PCR kit. The libraries were constructed in a second round of multiplex PCR and then size-selected and purified. The libraries were sequenced on an Illumina HiSeq2000 using paired-end 100 bp reads. For the original study's pipeline: SOAPnuke was used to process the raw data, throwing out any read that contained adapters or uncalled bases, had a mean Phred below 15, or lacked an exact constant-primer or identifier match. High-quality paired reads were merged using COPE v1.2.5, and each unique nucleotide sequence was defined as a clonotype. Clonotypes were aligned to IMGT TRBV, TRBD and TRBJ reference segments using MiTCR v1.1. The analysis included only V-J combinations with a frequency above 0.0001, which together covered 99.2% of the repertoires. A TCS score was defined as the ratio between F50 (clonal expansion) and ExV (chaos), using BLOSUM62-based TCRdist between CDR3 peptides within each V-J. Welch's t-statistics and random forest reduced just over 500 V-J features to 13, which were used in a naive Bayes classifier (R e1071). The raw public reads went through TCRdb reprocessing: fastp at Q25, MiXCR clone calling, in-frame beta chains kept. A single entry per CDR3 protein holds the most common genes and DNA from its merged rows. TCRdb, not the original authors, processed these V and J calls. The sample table contains about 720,000 distinct CDR3 sequences; only one count was recorded for less than 20% of them. Approximately 8.4% of the sample belongs to the ten largest clones.

CDR1 MNHNS and CDR2 SASEGT are derived from the germline V gene. Its CDR3 holds 14 amino acids, cysteine through phenylalanine. Just CDR3 DNA is preserved here, 42 bases in frame from base 1. V and J are truncated by 3 bases and 6 bases respectively, leaving an intervening sequence of 13 bases. Beyond this particular receptor, the publication reports: No statistical method was used to fix the sample size in advance, and group allocation was not hidden from the investigators. Ophthalmopathy was separated from stable hyperthyroidism by a 13 V-J signature model, with 85% to 90% sensitivity and about 81% specificity obtained in cross-validation and 80%/75% obtained in testing. Blood samples also contained most of the expanded thyroid clonotypes (frequency above 0.001), which suggests that blood repertoires may reflect thyroid immune responses. In validation, progression to ophthalmopathy was predicted by the model with 70% to 71% sensitivity and 72.22% specificity, a median of about 6 months before onset.

Notes on this clonotype: The antigen it binds to is not known. Base quality data are lacking; no much larger clone is found one base away.

The chain is assembled from TRBV6-1 and TRBJ2-3, with the D gene call left open. This receptor was obtained from a man between 18 and 29 years old with Graves' hyperthyroidism. The specimen sequenced was blood. The CDR3 protein sequence reads: CASSDSFWADTQYF. In nucleotides, the sequence is TGTGCCAGCAGTGATTCCTTCTGGGCGGATACGCAGTATTTT.